This section outlines one TCR beta chain sequence together with its context. The data were taken from a study of blood T cell repertoires in COVID-19. The wider study: The origin of the acute and convalescent COVID-19 samples was the United States, Italy and Spain. Sources were T cells, B-cell-depleted T cells, or PBMCs; the material itself was cDNA or gDNA.

Original handling: The assay estimated nucleated cells by amplifying reference gene primers. The repertoire was sequenced with immunoSEQ multiplex PCR; TCRdb's copy has only in-frame clones and lacks some. V and J calls and clone size are as listed in that table; D and trimming were resolved from the DNA. Among fewer than 85,000 clones listed, roughly 85% were seen once. The clonotype comes from an elderly man with acute or convalescent COVID-19. Sequencing was performed on peripheral blood.

CDR3 amino acids: CASSPATGEESPLHF. Written as DNA, the CDR3 is TGTGCCAGCTCACCCGCGACAGGGGAGGAGTCACCCCTCCACTTT. V and J are TRBV18 and TRBJ1-6, with TRBD1 identical over 8 bases. This CDR3 is built from 15 residues. Trimming cost V 3 bases and J 10 bases; bases outside gene matches: 8. Germline-derived CDR1 and CDR2 are KGHSH and LQKENI.